This TCR beta chain was captured by sequencing in a study of cytomegalovirus exposure and HLA in healthy donors. This CDR3 spans 15 amino acids. From germline, CDR1 is WNHNN and CDR2 SYGVQD (reference sequence). Trimming removed 2 bases from V and 0 bases from J; junction bases left unmatched: 1. General study findings and limits: Later analysis revealed greater clonal expansion in HLA-associated TCR beta chains than in equally common others. About 87% or about 30% of the time was how often most TCR beta V segments were productive, according to an earlier analysis.

This PCR relied on a set of 60 Vbeta primers and 13 Jbeta primers. Libraries were prepared by immunoSEQ multiplex PCR; TCRdb keeps only in-frame clonotypes and omits some of them. The repertoire includes about 130,000 clones, roughly two thirds of them detected once, and 1.6% sits in the top ten. This clone was picked up one time. Its cognate antigen is unknown. The receptor's source is a man in his thirties or forties in good health and CMV-seropositive. The sequencing sample was made of PBMCs. The chain is built from TRBV10-1 and TRBJ1-5, with 7 positions matching TRBD1. CDR3 DNA: TGCGCCAGCAGTGAGGGGACAGCTAGCAATCAGCCCCAGCATTTT. Translating it yields CASSEGTASNQPQHF.